The clone carrying this TCR beta chain was seen once. Sorting kept Annexin V-negative CD3+CD8+CD45RA+CCR7+ naive T cells. This specimen belongs to a study of naive CD8 T cells in extremely preterm neonates. Germline V gene lookup returns CDR1 SEHNR and CDR2 FQNEAQ (reference sequence). The CDR3 has 16 residues. The V gene lost 2 bases and the J gene lost 2 bases, with 14 bases spanning the gap. This table comes from immunoSEQ multiplex PCR, and its TCRdb copy is limited to in-frame clones, with some not included. The table has under 5,000 clones, about 97% seen once. The V gene is TRBV7-9, the J gene TRBJ2-3; a possible D gene is TRBD1 (6 bases). Sequences were obtained from naive CD8+ T cells from blood. This sequence originates from a human donor in good health. The CDR3 spells CASSLRGSIDTDTQYF. CDR3 DNA sequence: TGTGCCAGCAGCTTAAGGGGGAGTATTGACACAGATACGCAGTATTTT. Based on the CDR3 plus reference TRBV7-9 and TRBJ2-3, the full variable domain is DTGVSQNPRHKITKRGQNVTFRCDPISEHNRLYWYRQTLGQGPEFLTYFQNEAQLEKSRLLSDRFSAERPKGSFSTLEIQRTEQGDSAMYLCASSLRGSIDTDTQYFGPGTRLTVL.